The rows below give T cell receptor beta chains drawn from one sample of a study of metastatic and nonmetastatic thyroid tumors. TCRdb re-called the PCR reads through MiXCR. Altogether about 39,000 clones are present, around a fifth being singletons, with the ten largest covering approximately 20%. What was sequenced was blood. These receptors all stem from a female donor with papillary thyroid cancer or a benign thyroid nodule (not recorded which). Some clones in this sample may be carry-over from other donors' samples. The CDR3 runs from the conserved cysteine through the conserved F or W. Fields, in order: V gene, J gene, clone size, D gene, CDR3 protein, CDR3 DNA. A D gene is named only where the DNA matches it firmly. Size is omitted from some rows. Given values are once, few, many or a class for expanded clones.

TRBV4-3,TRBJ2-5,many,TRBD1,CASSNRGQGAQETQYF,TGCGCCAGCAGCAATCGGGGACAGGGAGCCCAAGAGACCCAGTACTTC
TRBV5-1,TRBJ2-2,many,TRBD2,CASSLGASGAYTGELFF,TGCGCCAGCAGCTTGGGGGCTAGCGGGGCCTACACCGGGGAGCTGTTTTTT
TRBV20-1,TRBJ2-3,.,.,CSANRGDWPGTDTQYF,TGCAGTGCTAACCGAGGGGACTGGCCCGGCACAGATACGCAGTATTTT
TRBV6-5,TRBJ1-1,few,TRBD1,CASSYTPGTGGTEAFF,TGTGCCAGCAGTTACACACCCGGGACAGGGGGAACTGAAGCTTTCTTT
TRBV19,TRBJ1-1,many,.,CASSIDSYTGAFF,TGTGCCAGTAGTATAGACTCGTACACCGGAGCTTTCTTT
TRBV5-1,TRBJ2-7,many,.,CASSLAGTAFYEQYF,TGCGCCAGCAGCTTGGCCGGCACGGCGTTCTACGAGCAGTACTTC
TRBV12-3/TRBV12-4,TRBJ2-7,.,.,CASSSTTISGEQYF,TGTGCCAGCAGTTCGACGACTATCTCGGGCGAGCAGTACTTC
TRBV5-1,TRBJ2-5,many,.,CASSLASGNGETQYF,TGCGCCAGCAGCTTGGCCTCCGGGAATGGAGAGACCCAGTACTTC
TRBV24-1,TRBJ2-2,many,.,CATSPGTPNTGELFF,TGTGCCACCAGCCCCGGGACACCGAACACCGGGGAGCTGTTTTTT
TRBV3-1,TRBJ1-1,.,TRBD1,CASSLRQGGAEAFF,TGTGCCAGCAGCCTTCGACAGGGTGGGGCTGAAGCTTTCTTT
TRBV6-2/TRBV6-3,TRBJ1-2,many,.,CASSPGGNYGYTF,TGTGCCAGCAGTCCGGGTGGGAACTATGGCTACACCTTC
TRBV10-3,TRBJ2-1,many,.,CAISADLDSEQFF,TGTGCCATCAGTGCCGACCTGGACTCTGAGCAGTTCTTC
TRBV3-1,TRBJ2-2,many,.,CASGSDSGTGELFF,TGTGCCAGCGGGTCAGACAGCGGGACCGGGGAGCTGTTTTTT
TRBV28,TRBJ1-2,medium-sized,.,CASSSPPPVYDGYTF,TGTGCCAGCAGTTCCCCCCCACCTGTATATGATGGCTACACCTTC
TRBV5-5,TRBJ1-2,.,.,CTSSPLPSGGYGYTF,TGTACCAGCAGCCCTTTGCCGTCGGGAGGGTATGGCTACACCTTC
TRBV6-8,TRBJ1-1,few,.,CAISYSWVRWVGTEASF,TGTGCCATCAGTTACTCGTGGGTAAGGTGGGTAGGCACTGAAGCTTCCTTT
TRBV18,TRBJ1-3,many,TRBD1,CASSPTGQGIRSGNTIYF,TGTGCCAGCTCACCCACCGGACAGGGAATTCGCTCTGGAAACACCATATATTTT
TRBV5-4,TRBJ2-2,many,TRBD1,CASSFNRGQGGELFF,TGTGCCAGCAGCTTTAACAGGGGGCAAGGCGGGGAGCTGTTTTTT
TRBV20-1,TRBJ2-3,many,.,CSARPQIGITDTQYF,TGCAGTGCTAGGCCACAGATCGGGATAACAGATACGCAGTATTTT
TRBV20-1,TRBJ1-1,.,TRBD1,CSARDSGTGRSEAFF,TGCAGTGCTAGAGATTCCGGGACAGGGAGGTCTGAAGCTTTCTTT
TRBV20-1,TRBJ1-2,once,.,CSVPFLCVPYGYTF,TGCAGTGTTCCGTTCTTATGTGTGCCCTATGGCTACACCTTC
TRBV5-1,TRBJ2-5,many,.,CASSAGEGYQETQYF,TGCGCCAGCAGCGCAGGGGAAGGGTACCAAGAGACCCAGTACTTC
TRBV27,TRBJ2-1,few,TRBD2,CARSLGTSGYNEQFF,TGTGCCAGAAGTTTAGGGACTAGCGGATACAATGAGCAGTTCTTC
TRBV2,TRBJ1-2,many,.,CALGPFADSANYGYTF,TGTGCCCTCGGGCCGTTCGCGGACAGCGCTAACTATGGCTACACCTTC
TRBV5-1,TRBJ2-2,.,.,CASSLPTPQELFF,TGCGCCAGCAGCCTTCCCACCCCCCAGGAGCTGTTTTTT
TRBV11-2,TRBJ2-6,.,.,CASSPRGPSWANVLTF,TGTGCCAGCAGCCCGAGAGGTCCGTCCTGGGCCAACGTCCTGACTTTC
TRBV12-3/TRBV12-4,TRBJ2-2,many,.,CASSERHTGELFF,TGTGCCAGCAGCGAGCGTCACACCGGGGAGCTGTTTTTT
TRBV7-2,TRBJ2-1,once,TRBD2,CASSRSGRLRNEQFF,TGTGCCAGCAGCCGTAGCGGGAGACTTAGGAATGAGCAGTTCTTC
TRBV15,TRBJ1-2,.,TRBD1,CATSMGQGVGYGYTF,TGTGCCACCAGCATGGGACAGGGAGTCGGCTATGGCTACACCTTC
TRBV7-8,TRBJ1-1,many,.,CASSLVTDWNTEAFF,TGTGCCAGCAGCTTAGTAACGGACTGGAACACTGAAGCTTTCTTT
TRBV30,TRBJ1-5,.,.,CAWSVGDTSNQPQHF,TGTGCCTGGAGTGTTGGGGACACTAGCAATCAGCCCCAGCATTTT
TRBV4-2,TRBJ2-7,many,TRBD2,CASSQEASGSSYEQYF,TGTGCCAGCAGCCAAGAAGCTAGCGGGAGCTCCTACGAGCAGTACTTC
TRBV5-5,TRBJ1-4,many,.,CASSLSGTTNEKLFF,TGTGCCAGCAGCTTGTCAGGGACAACTAATGAAAAACTGTTTTTT
TRBV7-8,TRBJ2-1,many,TRBD2,CASSYGTSEYVSFF,TGTGCCAGCAGCTACGGGACTAGTGAGTATGTGTCGTTCTTC
TRBV20-1,TRBJ2-5,many,.,CSASTGYKETQYF,TGCAGTGCTAGTACCGGGTACAAAGAGACCCAGTACTTC
TRBV29-1,TRBJ2-7,many,TRBD1,CSVMGQGAYEQYF,TGCAGCGTTATGGGACAGGGAGCCTACGAGCAGTACTTC
TRBV3-1,TRBJ2-7,.,.,CASSQGQKFAPIYEQYF,TGTGCCAGCAGCCAAGGACAGAAATTCGCCCCCATCTACGAGCAGTACTTC
TRBV20-1,TRBJ2-1,.,.,CSARLMTVTEQFF,TGCAGTGCTAGGCTTATGACAGTTACTGAGCAGTTCTTC
TRBV10-3,TRBJ2-7,.,.,CAISESGGGPSYEQYF,TGTGCCATCAGTGAGTCAGGGGGGGGCCCTTCCTACGAGCAGTACTTC
TRBV7-3,TRBJ2-7,.,.,CASSFERSSYEQYF,TGTGCCAGCAGCTTTGAACGTTCATCCTACGAGCAGTACTTC
TRBV10-2,TRBJ2-7,many,.,CASRQAAGNEQYF,TGCGCCAGCAGACAGGCGGCGGGGAACGAGCAGTACTTC
TRBV29-1,TRBJ2-7,many,TRBD1,CSGGTGAYEQYF,TGCAGCGGTGGGACAGGGGCCTACGAGCAGTACTTC
TRBV18,TRBJ2-7,many,.,CASSPPGVNPYF,TGTGCCAGCTCACCACCGGGAGTAAATCCGTACTTC
TRBV5-6,TRBJ2-7,many,.,CASSSDSSYEQYF,TGTGCCAGCAGCTCCGACAGCTCCTACGAGCAGTACTTC
TRBV6-1,TRBJ1-4,many,.,CASGDGGEKLFF,TGTGCCAGCGGTGACGGGGGCGAAAAACTGTTTTTT
TRBV19,TRBJ2-1,many,TRBD2,CASKDSGRLGEQFF,TGTGCCAGTAAGGATAGCGGGAGGTTAGGGGAGCAGTTCTTC
TRBV28,TRBJ1-5,few,TRBD1,CASIPGGLRSGQPQHF,TGTGCCAGCATCCCAGGGGGGCTGCGGTCGGGTCAGCCCCAGCATTTT
TRBV29-1,TRBJ2-5,many,.,CSVRQLGETQYF,TGCAGCGTCCGTCAGTTAGGGGAGACCCAGTACTTC
TRBV20-1,TRBJ2-5,.,TRBD2,CSAAGLALGETHYF,TGCAGTGCTGCTGGACTAGCCCTGGGAGAGACTCATTACTTC